This TCR beta chain was retrieved from a study of blood T cells in healthy people across ages. As for the study in general: About one barcoded beta molecule per two T cells was captured by template switching.

This clonotype showed up just a few times. Healthy Caucasians from Russia aged roughly 6 to 90 served as donors. Roughly 9.2 milliliters was the volume of peripheral blood drawn from each donor. Germline V lookup: CDR1 SGHDN, CDR2 FVKESK. The CDR3 totals 14 residues. Trimming stripped 0 bases from V and 11 bases from J, with 14 bases between. A second 7 to 11 cycle PCR used barcoded and J-beta primers. TCRdb re-derived calls from the 5' RACE reads in MiXCR, one entry per CDR3 protein. The sample holds 1.5 million to 2 million distinct CDR3 sequences, less than 50% seen once. The chain links TRBV14 to TRBJ2-4, with D maybe TRBD1 (5 bases). The source of this sequence is a woman aged 40-49 years in good health. Sequencing was carried out using blood. In DNA, the CDR3 is TGTGCCAGCAGCCAAGAACTGGGGCAGGCGGTTCAGTACTTC. Amino acid sequence: CASSQELGQAVQYF.